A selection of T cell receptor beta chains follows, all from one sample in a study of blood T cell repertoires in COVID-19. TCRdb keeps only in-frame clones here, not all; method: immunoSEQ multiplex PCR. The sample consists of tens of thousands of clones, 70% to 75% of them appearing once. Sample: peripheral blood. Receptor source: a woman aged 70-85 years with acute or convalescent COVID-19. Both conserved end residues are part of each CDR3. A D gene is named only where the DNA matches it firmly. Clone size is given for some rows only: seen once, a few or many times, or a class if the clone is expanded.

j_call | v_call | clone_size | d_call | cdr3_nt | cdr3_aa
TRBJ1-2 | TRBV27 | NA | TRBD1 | TGTGCCAGCAGTTCGGTCGGGACAGGGGGACTCTATGGCTACACCTTC | CASSSVGTGGLYGYTF
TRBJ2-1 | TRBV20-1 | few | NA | TGCAGTGCTAGTCTCCCTCCCGTCTACAATGAGCAGTTCTTC | CSASLPPVYNEQFF
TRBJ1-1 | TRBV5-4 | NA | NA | TGTGCCAGCAGCTTGGGCGACACTGAAGCTTTCTTT | CASSLGDTEAFF
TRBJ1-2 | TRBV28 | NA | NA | TGTGCCAGCAGCCGACTTCAGTCAGTCTATGGCTACACCTTC | CASSRLQSVYGYTF
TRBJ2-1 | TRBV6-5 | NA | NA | TGTGCCACCGCCCCTCAGGTTTACAATGAGCAGTTCTTC | CATAPQVYNEQFF
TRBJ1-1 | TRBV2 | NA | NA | TGTGCCAGCCAAATTGGACACTCGAACACTGAAGCTTTCTTT | CASQIGHSNTEAFF
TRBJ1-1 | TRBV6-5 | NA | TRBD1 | TGTGCCAGCAGTTACGACAGGGTATTATCCAGTGCTTTCTTT | CASSYDRVLSSAFF
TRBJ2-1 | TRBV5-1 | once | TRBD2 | TGCGCCAGCAGCCTCGGGCAGAGCGGGGGACCCTACAATGAGCAGTTCTTC | CASSLGQSGGPYNEQFF
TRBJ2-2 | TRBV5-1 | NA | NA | TGCGCCAGCAGCTTGGGTCAGGGAATCACCGGGGAGCTGTTTTTT | CASSLGQGITGELFF
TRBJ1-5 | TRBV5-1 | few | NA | TGCGCCAGCAGCTTGGAGGGAGTAAGCAATCAGCCCCAGCATTTT | CASSLEGVSNQPQHF
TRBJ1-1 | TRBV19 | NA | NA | TGTGCCAGTAGTATAGTCCGGGCGAGGGACACTGAAGCTTTCTTT | CASSIVRARDTEAFF
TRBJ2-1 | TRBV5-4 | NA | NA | TGTGCCAGCAGCTTGGAGACGGGAAATGAGCAGTTCTTC | CASSLETGNEQFF
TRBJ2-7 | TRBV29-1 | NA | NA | TGCAGCGTTCGGGGGGCAGTATACGAGCAGTACTTC | CSVRGAVYEQYF
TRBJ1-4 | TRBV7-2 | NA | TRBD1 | TGTGCCAGCAGCCAGACGGGACAGAACGGTCGAAAACTGTTTTTT | CASSQTGQNGRKLFF
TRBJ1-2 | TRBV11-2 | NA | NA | TGTGCCAGCAGCTTATCCCAGAATCCTAACTATGGCTACACCTTC | CASSLSQNPNYGYTF
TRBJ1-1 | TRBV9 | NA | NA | TGTGCCAGCAGCGTAGGAGGGACAATAAACACTGAAGCTTTCTTT | CASSVGGTINTEAFF
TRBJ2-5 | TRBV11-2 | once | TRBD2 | TGTGCCAGCAGCCCTAGGGGACTAGCTCGTGAGACCCAGTACTTC | CASSPRGLARETQYF
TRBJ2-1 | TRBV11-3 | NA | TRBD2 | TGTGCCAGCAGCTCGGCTAGGGCGGGAGTCTCCTACAATGAGCAGTTCTTC | CASSSARAGVSYNEQFF
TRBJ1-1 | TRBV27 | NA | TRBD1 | TGTGCCAGCAAAATGACAGGGGCGAGGAGCACTGAAGCTTTCTTT | CASKMTGARSTEAFF
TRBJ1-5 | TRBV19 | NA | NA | TGTGCCAGTAGTACCCGCCGAGACAGGCCCAATCAGCCCCAGCATTTT | CASSTRRDRPNQPQHF
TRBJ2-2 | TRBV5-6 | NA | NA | TGTGCCAGCAGCTTGGGAGGACAGAGGGCTCGGAACGGGGAGCTGTTTTTT | CASSLGGQRARNGELFF
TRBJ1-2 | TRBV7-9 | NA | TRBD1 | TGTGCCAGCAGCTTAGCGGGACAGGCCTATGGCTACACCTTC | CASSLAGQAYGYTF
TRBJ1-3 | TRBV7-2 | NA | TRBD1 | TGTGCCAGCAGCTTAGTGGGACAGGGGCCTGGAAACACCATATATTTT | CASSLVGQGPGNTIYF
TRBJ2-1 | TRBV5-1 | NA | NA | TGCGCCAGCAGCCTGGGGGGCGGGAAGTACAATGAGCAGTTCTTC | CASSLGGGKYNEQFF
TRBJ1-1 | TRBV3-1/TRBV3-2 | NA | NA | TGTGCCAGCAGCCAACTCTGGGCCAACACTGAAGCTTTCTTT | CASSQLWANTEAFF
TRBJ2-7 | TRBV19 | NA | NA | TGTGCCAGTAGTCTTCTAGGGCCCGGGGGGCCCTCCTACGAGCAGTACTTC | CASSLLGPGGPSYEQYF
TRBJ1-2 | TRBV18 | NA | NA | TGTGCCAGCTCACCACCGACGGGAGGCTACACCTTC | CASSPPTGGYTF
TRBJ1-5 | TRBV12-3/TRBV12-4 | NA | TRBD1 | TGTGCCAGCAGCTGGGACAGAAATCAGCCCCAGCATTTT | CASSWDRNQPQHF
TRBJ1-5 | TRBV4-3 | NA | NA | TGCGCCAGCAGCCAAGAACGAGGTCAGCCCCAGCATTTT | CASSQERGQPQHF
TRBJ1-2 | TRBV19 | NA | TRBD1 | TGTGCCAGTAGTATCGATGGACAGGGGGCCGGCGGCTACACCTTC | CASSIDGQGAGGYTF
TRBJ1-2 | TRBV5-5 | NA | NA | TGTGCCAGCAGCTCGGACAGTAACTATGGCTACACCTTC | CASSSDSNYGYTF
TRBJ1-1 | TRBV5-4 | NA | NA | TGTGCCAGCAGCTTGGGGGGCACCAACACTGAAGCTTTCTTT | CASSLGGTNTEAFF
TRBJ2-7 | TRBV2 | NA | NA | TGTGCCAGCAGTTTACAAAGGGGTCCCTACGAGCAGTACTTC | CASSLQRGPYEQYF
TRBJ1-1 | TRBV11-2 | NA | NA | TGTGCCAGCAGCTCCCCGACAGGGAACACTGAAGCTTTCTTT | CASSSPTGNTEAFF
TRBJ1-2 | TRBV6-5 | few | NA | TGTGCCAGCAGTTTCGGACATCACGCCGGGGGCTACACCTTC | CASSFGHHAGGYTF
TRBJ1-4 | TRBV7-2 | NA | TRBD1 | TGTGCCAGCAGCCTCCGGACAGGGGGCGTTGGTAATGAAAAACTGTTTTTT | CASSLRTGGVGNEKLFF
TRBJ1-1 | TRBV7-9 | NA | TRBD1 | TGTGCCAGCAGCTTAGTTGGGACAGGGTATACTGAAGCTTTCTTT | CASSLVGTGYTEAFF
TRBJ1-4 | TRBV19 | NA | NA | TGTGCCAGTAGTATATCCGTAATTAGTGAAAAACTGTTTTTT | CASSISVISEKLFF
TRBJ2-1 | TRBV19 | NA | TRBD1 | TGTGCCAGTAGTAAAGATTGGGACAGGGGCTCGAGCTCCTACAATGAGCAGTTCTTC | CASSKDWDRGSSSYNEQFF
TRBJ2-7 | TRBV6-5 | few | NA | TGTGCCAGCCAAGATTCGGGGGGCCACGAGCAGTACTTC | CASQDSGGHEQYF
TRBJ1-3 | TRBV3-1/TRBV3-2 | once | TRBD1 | TGTGCCAGCAGCCAAGGACAGGGGATCTCTGGAAACACCATATATTTT | CASSQGQGISGNTIYF
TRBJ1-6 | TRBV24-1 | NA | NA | TGTGCCCCCCGAAAAATCCTGAGCTCCTATAATTCACCCCTCCACTTT | CAPRKILSSYNSPLHF
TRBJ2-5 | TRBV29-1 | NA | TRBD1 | TGCAGCGTTGTAGGGGGCGCGAGCCAAGAGACCCAGTACTTC | CSVVGGASQETQYF
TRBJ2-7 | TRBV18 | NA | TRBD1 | TGTGCCAGCTCACCACGGAAAGGACAGGGTGTCGACGAGCAGTACTTC | CASSPRKGQGVDEQYF
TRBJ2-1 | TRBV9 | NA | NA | TGTGCCAGCAGCGTAGTTGGGGACTCAGGAAATGAGCAGTTCTTC | CASSVVGDSGNEQFF
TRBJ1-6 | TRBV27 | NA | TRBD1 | TGTGCCAGCGGAGCCTCCGGGACAGGGGATTCACCCCTCCACTTT | CASGASGTGDSPLHF
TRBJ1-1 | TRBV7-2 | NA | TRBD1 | TGTGCCAGCAGCCTTTATGGACAGGGCCTTACTGAAGCTTTCTTT | CASSLYGQGLTEAFF
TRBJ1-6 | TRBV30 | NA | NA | TGTGCCTGGAGTGTAGGGCAGGGGTGTTCACCCCTCCACTTT | CAWSVGQGCSPLHF
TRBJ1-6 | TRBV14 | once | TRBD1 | TGTGCCAGCAGCCTCCAGGGGGGTGGGTCACCCCTCCACTTT | CASSLQGGGSPLHF
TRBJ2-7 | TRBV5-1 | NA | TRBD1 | TGCGCCAGCTCCCGGGACACAGGGGCCCCCTACGAGCAGTACTTC | CASSRDTGAPYEQYF
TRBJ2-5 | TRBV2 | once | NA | TGTGCCAGCAGTAAGGACTGGAATCAAGAGACCCAGTACTTC | CASSKDWNQETQYF
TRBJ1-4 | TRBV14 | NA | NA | TGTGCCAGCAGCCACAGGGGAGTAGTGGAAAAACTGTTTTTT | CASSHRGVVEKLFF
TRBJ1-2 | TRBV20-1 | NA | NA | TGCAGTGCAGTAGATTTATATGGCTACACCTTC | CSAVDLYGYTF
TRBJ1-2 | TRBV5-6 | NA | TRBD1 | TGTGCCAGCAGCTCAGGGGGTAACTATGGCTACACCTTC | CASSSGGNYGYTF
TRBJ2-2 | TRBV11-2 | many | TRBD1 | TGTGCCAGCAGCCCACTCAGGGGGCAAGCGGGCGGGGAGCTGTTTTTT | CASSPLRGQAGGELFF
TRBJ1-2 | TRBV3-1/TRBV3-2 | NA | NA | TGTGCCAGCAGCCTCGAGACAGCCTATGGCTACACCTTC | CASSLETAYGYTF
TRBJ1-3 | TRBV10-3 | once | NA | TGTGCCATCAGTGCTTCTGGAAACACCATATATTTT | CAISASGNTIYF
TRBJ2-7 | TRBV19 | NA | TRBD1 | TGTGCCAGTAGTATCGCCGGGACAGGGGATTACCACGAGCAGTACTTC | CASSIAGTGDYHEQYF
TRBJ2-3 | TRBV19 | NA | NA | TGTGCCAGTAGTATATTGGCGACAGCAGATACGCAGTATTTT | CASSILATADTQYF